This TCR beta chain was sequenced during a study of T-cell memory formation after mild COVID-19. Trimming left V 3 bases short and J 9 bases short, with 9 bases between. The germline gives CDR1 DFQATT, CDR2 SNEGSKA (reference sequence). The length of the CDR3 is 11 residues. TCRdb reanalysed the 5' RACE reads using MiXCR and keeps one entry per CDR3 protein. The data hold about 310,000 distinct CDR3 sequences, with less than 20% observed a single time. The chain recombines TRBV20-1 with TRBJ1-5, with D unresolved. The TCR was taken from a man between 18 and 35 years old who had mild COVID-19 (a few samples of this study predate the infection). Cell type and time point are not known. The specimen sequenced was PBMCs or a T cell subset sorted from them (not recorded which). CDR3 in amino acids: CSASSDSPQHF. The CDR3 bases are TGCAGTGCTAGCTCCGATTCGCCCCAGCATTTT.